This T cell receptor (beta chain) was sequenced for a study of shared clonotypes between healthy human individuals. Some clones are missing from TCRdb's copy, which holds only in-frame ones; the method was immunoSEQ multiplex PCR. The profile covers 2.5 million or so clones, with just over 90% appearing a single time and roughly 0.15% taken by the ten largest. Findings and caveats of the study: Donor scarcity curtailed the genetic and exposure-history diversity represented herein. Estimated richness values were generally larger in naive subsets than in memory subsets.

This clone was seen only once. Its antigen is currently unknown. Sequenced material: naive CD4+ T cells sorted from blood. Subset given: CD45RA+ positively selected. This clonotype was sampled from a man aged 18 to 30 in good health.

CDR3 sequence reads: CASTSLPGLAPSTDTQYF. The CDR3 nucleotides read TGTGCCAGCACCTCCCTACCGGGACTTGCGCCTAGCACAGATACGCAGTATTTT. The chain uses TRBV7-8 and TRBJ2-3; the D gene is possibly TRBD2 (6 bases). Trimming removed 7 bases at V and 0 bases at J, with 23 bases between. The CDR3 covers 18 residues. Per germline, CDR1 SGHVS and CDR2 FQNEAQ.